This T cell receptor (beta chain) is from a study of T cell responses to AZD1222 COVID-19 vaccine. Comments on this clone: Its antigen is currently unknown.

V lost 7 bases and J 0 bases, leaving 12 bases between the germline ends. Looked up from germline, CDR1 is LGHNA and CDR2 is YSLEER. This CDR3 spans 15 amino acids. Study-wide findings and caveats: Epitopes outside B.1.351 and B.1.1.7 mutated regions reportedly drew nearly half of spike TCRs.

Here immunoSEQ multiplex PCR was the method, and the copy in TCRdb shows in-frame clones only, minus some. The sample records 100,000 to 150,000 clones, about 91% being singletons. The origin of this receptor is an adult in good health. The rearrangement links TRBV4-3 to TRBJ1-4; no reliable D call. This sample comprised peripheral blood, obtained on day 0 of AZD1222 vaccination. This CDR3 is CASTEVSATNEKLFF. The CDR3 region has the DNA TGCGCCAGCACCGAGGTATCTGCAACTAATGAAAAACTGTTTTTT.